This T cell receptor beta chain originates from a study of blood T cell repertoires in COVID-19. Cohort assignment relied on participant-reported clinical history. All recovered Cohort 3 donors got two negative PCRs, got clearance, or saw symptom resolution. Germline CDR1 and CDR2: LGHDT and YNNKEL (reference sequence). The CDR3 consists of 13 residues. V gave up 0 bases and J gave up 6 bases, with 9 bases separating them. Authors' analysis steps: Researchers report that nucleated cell counts were estimated from reference gene primer amplification. Libraries were prepared by immunoSEQ multiplex PCR; TCRdb keeps only in-frame clonotypes and omits some of them. V, J and clone size were drawn from that table, and D and trimming were deduced from the DNA. The sample carries some 320,000 clones, around nine tenths recorded once.

This receptor was identified in a man in his fifties or sixties who had recovered from COVID-19. The chain links TRBV3-1 (or the pseudogene TRBV3-2) to TRBJ2-7; D not resolved. The sequencing input was PBMCs or T cells enriched from blood (not recorded which). The CDR3 spells CASSQDLRSEQYF. The CDR3 nucleotides read TGTGCCAGCAGCCAAGATTTGCGTTCCGAGCAGTACTTC.